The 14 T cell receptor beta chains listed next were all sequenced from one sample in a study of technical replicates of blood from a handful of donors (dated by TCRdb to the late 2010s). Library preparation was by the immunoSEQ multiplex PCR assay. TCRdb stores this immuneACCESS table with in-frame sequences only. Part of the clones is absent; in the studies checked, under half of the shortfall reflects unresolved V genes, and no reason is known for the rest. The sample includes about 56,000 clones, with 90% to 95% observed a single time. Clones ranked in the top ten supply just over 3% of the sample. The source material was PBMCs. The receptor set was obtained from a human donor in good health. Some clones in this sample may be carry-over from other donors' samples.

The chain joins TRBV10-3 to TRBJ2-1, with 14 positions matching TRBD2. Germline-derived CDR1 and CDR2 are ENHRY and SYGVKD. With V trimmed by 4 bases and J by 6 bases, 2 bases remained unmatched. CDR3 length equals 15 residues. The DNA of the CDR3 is TGTGCCATCAGTGCGGGACTAGCGGGAGTCAATGAGCAGTTCTTC. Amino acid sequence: CAISAGLAGVNEQFF.

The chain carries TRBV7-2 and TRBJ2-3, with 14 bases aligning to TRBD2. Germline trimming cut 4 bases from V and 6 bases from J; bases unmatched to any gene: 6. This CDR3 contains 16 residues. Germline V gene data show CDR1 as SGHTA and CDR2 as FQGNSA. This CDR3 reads CASSSTSGGARDTQYF. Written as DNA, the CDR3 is TGTGCCAGCAGCTCGACTAGCGGGGGGGCTCGCGATACGCAGTATTTT.

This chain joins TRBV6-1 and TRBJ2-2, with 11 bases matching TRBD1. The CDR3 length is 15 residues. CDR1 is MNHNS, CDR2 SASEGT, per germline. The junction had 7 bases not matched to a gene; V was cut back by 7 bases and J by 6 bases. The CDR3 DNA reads TGTGCCAGCAACCGGGACAGGGGGTTTCCCGGGGAGCTGTTTTTT. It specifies CASNRDRGFPGELFF.

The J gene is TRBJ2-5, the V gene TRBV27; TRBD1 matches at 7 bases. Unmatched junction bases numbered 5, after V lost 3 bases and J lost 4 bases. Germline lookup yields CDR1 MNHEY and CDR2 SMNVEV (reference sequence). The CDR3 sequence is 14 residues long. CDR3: CASSFQRTGETQYF. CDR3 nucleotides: TGTGCCAGCAGTTTCCAGAGGACAGGAGAGACCCAGTACTTC.

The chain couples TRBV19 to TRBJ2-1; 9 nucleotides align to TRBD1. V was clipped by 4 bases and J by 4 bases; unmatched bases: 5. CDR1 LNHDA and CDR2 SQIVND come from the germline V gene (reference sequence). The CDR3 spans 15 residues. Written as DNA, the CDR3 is TGTGCCAGTAGTACCGGGACAGGGCCTTACAATGAGCAGTTCTTC. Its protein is CASSTGTGPYNEQFF.

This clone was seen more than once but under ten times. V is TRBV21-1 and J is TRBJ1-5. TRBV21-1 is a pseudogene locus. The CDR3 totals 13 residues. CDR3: CASGATLGQPQHF. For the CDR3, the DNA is TGTGCCAGCGGCGCAACTCTAGGTCAGCCCCAGCATTTT.

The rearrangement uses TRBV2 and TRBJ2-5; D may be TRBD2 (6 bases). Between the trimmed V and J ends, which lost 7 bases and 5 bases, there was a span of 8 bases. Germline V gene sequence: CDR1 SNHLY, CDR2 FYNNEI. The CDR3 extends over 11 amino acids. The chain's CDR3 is CASKGGETQYF. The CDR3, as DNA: TGTGCCAGCAAAGGAGGGGAGACCCAGTACTTC.

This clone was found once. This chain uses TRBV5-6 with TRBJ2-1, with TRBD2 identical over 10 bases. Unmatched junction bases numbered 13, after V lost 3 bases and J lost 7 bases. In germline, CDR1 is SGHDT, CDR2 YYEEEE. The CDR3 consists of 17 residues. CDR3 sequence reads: CASSSILSGGAGNEQFF. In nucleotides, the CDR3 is TGTGCCAGCAGCTCCATCCTAAGCGGGGGGGCAGGAAATGAGCAGTTCTTC.

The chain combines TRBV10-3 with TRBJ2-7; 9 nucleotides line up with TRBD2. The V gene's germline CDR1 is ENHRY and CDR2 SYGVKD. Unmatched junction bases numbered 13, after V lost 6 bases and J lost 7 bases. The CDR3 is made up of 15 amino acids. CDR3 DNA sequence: TGTGCCATCAGACCTTCACTAGCGGGCAAAGGGGAGCAGTACTTC. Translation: CAIRPSLAGKGEQYF.

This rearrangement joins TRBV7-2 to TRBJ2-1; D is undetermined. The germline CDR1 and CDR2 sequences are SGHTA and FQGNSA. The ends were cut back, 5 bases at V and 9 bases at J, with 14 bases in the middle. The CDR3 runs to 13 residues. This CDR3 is CASSPHLGSEQFF. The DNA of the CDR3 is TGTGCCAGCAGCCCACACCTAGGAAGTGAGCAGTTCTTC.

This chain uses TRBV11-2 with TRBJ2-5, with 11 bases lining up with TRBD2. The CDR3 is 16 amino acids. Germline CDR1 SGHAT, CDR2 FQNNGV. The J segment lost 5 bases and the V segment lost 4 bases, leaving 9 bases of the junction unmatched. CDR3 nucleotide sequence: TGTGCCAGCAGCTCTGGAGCTAGCGGGGGGCTGGAGACCCAGTACTTC. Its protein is CASSSGASGGLETQYF.

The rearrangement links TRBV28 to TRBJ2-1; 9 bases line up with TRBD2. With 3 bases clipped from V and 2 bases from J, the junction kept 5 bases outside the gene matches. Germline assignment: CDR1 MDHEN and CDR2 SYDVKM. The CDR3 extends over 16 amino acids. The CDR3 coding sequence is TGTGCCAGCAGTTTTTTGATAGCGGGAGCCTACAATGAGCAGTTCTTC. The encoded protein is CASSFLIAGAYNEQFF. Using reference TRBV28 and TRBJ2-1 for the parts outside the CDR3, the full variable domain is DVKVTQSSRYLVKRTGEKVFLECVQDMDHENMFWYRQDPGLGLRLIYFSYDVKMKEKGDIPEGYSVSREKKERFSLILESASTNQTSMYLCASSFLIAGAYNEQFFGPGTRLTVL.

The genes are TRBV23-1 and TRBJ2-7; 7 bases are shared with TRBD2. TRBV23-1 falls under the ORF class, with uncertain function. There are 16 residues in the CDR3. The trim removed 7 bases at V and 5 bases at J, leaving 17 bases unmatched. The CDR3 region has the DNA TGCGCCAGCACTGGTCCGGCAGGGAGGGCGACCAACGAGCAGTACTTC. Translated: CASTGPAGRATNEQYF.

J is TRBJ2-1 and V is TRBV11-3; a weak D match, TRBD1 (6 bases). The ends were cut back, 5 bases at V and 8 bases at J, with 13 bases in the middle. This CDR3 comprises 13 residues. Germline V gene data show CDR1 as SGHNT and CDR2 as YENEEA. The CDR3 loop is CASSPGAGDEQFF. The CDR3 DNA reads TGTGCCAGCAGCCCAGGGGCGGGCGATGAGCAGTTCTTC.